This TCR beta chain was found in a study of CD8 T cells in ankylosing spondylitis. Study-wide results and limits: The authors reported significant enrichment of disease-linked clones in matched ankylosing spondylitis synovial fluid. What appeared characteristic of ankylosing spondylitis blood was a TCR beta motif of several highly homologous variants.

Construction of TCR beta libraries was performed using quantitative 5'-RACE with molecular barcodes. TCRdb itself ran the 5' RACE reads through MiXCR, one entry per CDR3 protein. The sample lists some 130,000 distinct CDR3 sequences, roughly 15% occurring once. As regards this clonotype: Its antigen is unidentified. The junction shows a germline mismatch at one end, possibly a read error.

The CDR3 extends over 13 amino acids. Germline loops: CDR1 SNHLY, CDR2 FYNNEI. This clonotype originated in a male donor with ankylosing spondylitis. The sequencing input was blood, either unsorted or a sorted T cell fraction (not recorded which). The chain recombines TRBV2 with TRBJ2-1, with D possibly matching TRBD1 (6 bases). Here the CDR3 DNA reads TGTGCCAGCAAATGGCAGGGGTTCGATGAGCGGTTCTTC. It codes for CASKWQGFDERFF.